A selection of T cell receptor beta chains follows, all from one sample in a study of T cell responses to AZD1222 COVID-19 vaccine. Produced via immunoSEQ multiplex PCR; TCRdb's table is partial and in-frame only. The repertoire has 120,000 to 150,000 clones, approximately 90% of them found once; the top ten carry 1.9%. Specimen: peripheral blood, collected 28 days after the second AZD1222 dose. The receptors originated from an adult who received the AZD1222 COVID-19 vaccine. The CDR3 runs from the conserved cysteine through the conserved F or W. The order of the fields is J gene, V gene, clone size, D gene, CDR3 DNA, CDR3 protein. D genes are given only for firm matches. Rows may omit the clone size; those that give it use once, few, many or a size class.

TRBJ1-2,TRBV5-1,-,-,TGCGCCACCTCGTTCGGAGCTAACTATGGCTACACCTTC,CATSFGANYGYTF
TRBJ2-3,TRBV18,-,-,TGTGCCAGCTCACCACTCCAAGCGGATACGCAGTATTTT,CASSPLQADTQYF
TRBJ2-7,TRBV13,few,TRBD1,TGTGCCAGCAGCTTACGTCTTGGACAGGGGTACGAGCAGTACTTC,CASSLRLGQGYEQYF
TRBJ2-4,TRBV27,-,-,TGTGCCAGCAGTTTATTTGGAAGAAACATTCAGTACTTC,CASSLFGRNIQYF
TRBJ2-7,TRBV10-3,once,-,TGTGCCATCACCCGGAGTCCTACAGGGACGAGCTCCTACGAGCAGTACTTC,CAITRSPTGTSSYEQYF
TRBJ1-2,TRBV9,-,-,TGTGCCAGCAGCCCTGGGGGGTCCGGCTATGGCTACACCTTC,CASSPGGSGYGYTF
TRBJ1-6,TRBV3-1/TRBV3-2,once,-,TGTGCCAGCAGCCCCAGGGGTTTGGATTCACCCCTCCACTTT,CASSPRGLDSPLHF
TRBJ2-5,TRBV5-4,once,TRBD2,TGTGCCAGCAGCTTAACCCTCCTAGCGGGGGGGCCCGGGGAGACCCAGTACTTC,CASSLTLLAGGPGETQYF
TRBJ2-7,TRBV27,-,-,TGTGCCAGCAGTTTCGGGGACACATCCTACGAGCAGTACTTC,CASSFGDTSYEQYF
TRBJ1-1,TRBV18,-,TRBD1,TGTGCCAGCTCAAGTGACAGGGTTACTGAAGCTTTCTTT,CASSSDRVTEAFF
TRBJ1-1,TRBV4-1,-,-,TGCGCCAGCAGCCCCAGGACCGAATTAATGAACACTGAAGCTTTCTTT,CASSPRTELMNTEAFF
TRBJ1-5,TRBV29-1,-,-,TGCAGCGTGGGGGAGGGCGGCAATCAGCCCCAGCATTTT,CSVGEGGNQPQHF
TRBJ1-6,TRBV6-2/TRBV6-3,few,-,TGTGCCAGCAGTTACTCTGGTTCACCCCTCCACTTT,CASSYSGSPLHF
TRBJ1-2,TRBV6-5,-,-,TGTGCCAGCAGTTCAGGGATCTATGGCTACACCTTC,CASSSGIYGYTF